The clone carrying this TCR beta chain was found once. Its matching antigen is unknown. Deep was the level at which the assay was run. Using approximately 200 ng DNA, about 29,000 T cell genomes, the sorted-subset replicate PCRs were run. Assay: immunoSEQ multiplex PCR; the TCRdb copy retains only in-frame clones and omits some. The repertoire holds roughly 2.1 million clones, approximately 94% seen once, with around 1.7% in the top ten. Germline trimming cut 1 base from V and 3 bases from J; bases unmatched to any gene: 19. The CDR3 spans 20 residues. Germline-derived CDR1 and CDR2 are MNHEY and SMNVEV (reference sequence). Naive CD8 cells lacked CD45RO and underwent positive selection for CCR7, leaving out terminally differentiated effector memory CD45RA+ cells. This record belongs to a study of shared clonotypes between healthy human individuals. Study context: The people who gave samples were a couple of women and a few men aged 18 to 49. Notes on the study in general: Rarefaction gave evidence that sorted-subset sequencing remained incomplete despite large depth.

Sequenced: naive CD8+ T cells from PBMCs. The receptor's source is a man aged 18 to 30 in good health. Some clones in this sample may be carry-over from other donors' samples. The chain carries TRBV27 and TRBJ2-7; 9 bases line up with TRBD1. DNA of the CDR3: TGTGCCAGCAGTTTATTGGGGACAGGGAATATAGCGGGCCTAGGCTACGAGCAGTACTTC. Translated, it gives CASSLLGTGNIAGLGYEQYF.